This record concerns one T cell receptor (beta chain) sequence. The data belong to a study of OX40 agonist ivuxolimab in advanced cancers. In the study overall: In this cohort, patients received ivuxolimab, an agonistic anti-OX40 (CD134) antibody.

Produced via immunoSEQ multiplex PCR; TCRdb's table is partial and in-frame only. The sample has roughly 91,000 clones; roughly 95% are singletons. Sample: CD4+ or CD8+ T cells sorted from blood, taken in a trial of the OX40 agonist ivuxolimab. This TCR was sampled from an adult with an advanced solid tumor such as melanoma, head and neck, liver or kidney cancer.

CDR3 nucleotide sequence: TGTGCCAGCAGCGGAGTGGAGCAGCAGTACTTC. Amino acid sequence: CASSGVEQQYF. This chain joins TRBV6-5 and TRBJ2-7, with unresolved D. Trimming stripped 6 bases from V and 8 bases from J, with 11 bases between. This CDR3 spans 11 amino acids. Looked up from germline, CDR1 is MNHEY and CDR2 is SVGAGI.